Presented here are 3 T cell receptor beta chains from one specimen sequenced in a study of T cell repertoires in cytomegalovirus infection (dated by TCRdb to the late 2010s). Sequencing relied on an Illumina HiSeq 1500. The public reads were reanalyzed by TCRdb: fastp trimming at Q25, MiXCR alignment, in-frame beta chains only. Entries are consolidated by CDR3 protein sequence, retaining the most common genes and DNA. The sample table lists more than 250,000 distinct CDR3 sequences, around a quarter of them with a count of one. The ten largest clones represent 10% to 15% of the sample. Read against the paper, the sample's treatment or condition label means: in vitro stimulation with specific CMV peptide epitopes to enrich CMV-specific T cells. The antigens for these receptors are not known. The sample in question was cultured PBMCs, obtained from culture after CMV antigen stimulation. These receptors were obtained from a human donor in good health (CMV status not recorded). Some clones in this sample may be carry-over from other donors' samples.

This clonotype was recorded many times. The chain joins TRBV7-2 to TRBJ1-4; 9 nucleotides line up with TRBD1. The CDR3 is made up of 15 amino acids. The germline V gene encodes CDR1 SGHTA and CDR2 FQGNSA. Unmatched junction bases numbered 7, after V lost 5 bases and J lost 6 bases. The CDR3, as DNA: TGTGCCAGCAGCCCGGACAGGGGCAGACATGAAAAACTGTTTTTT. This translates into CASSPDRGRHEKLFF.

This clonotype was picked up many times. The V and J genes are TRBV7-2 and TRBJ2-2, with D possibly being TRBD1 or TRBD2 (7 bases each). This CDR3 has 15 residues. The germline gives CDR1 SGHTA, CDR2 FQGNSA. V gave up 5 bases and J gave up 6 bases, with 16 bases separating them. This CDR3 reads CASSPRQGGAGELFF. CDR3 nucleotides: TGTGCCAGCAGCCCCAGACAGGGAGGGGCCGGGGAGCTGTTTTTT.

This clonotype was seen only a few times. The V gene is TRBV6-1, the J gene TRBJ1-2, with 7 bases identical to TRBD1. V trimming: 6 bases; J trimming: 8 bases; junction bases outside the gene matches: 9. This CDR3 comprises 13 residues. CDR1 and CDR2 (germline): MNHNS, SASEGT. The CDR3 DNA reads TGTGCCAGCAGGACCGACAGGGAAGGCGGCTACACCTTC. Translated: CASRTDREGGYTF.